This T cell receptor beta chain comes out of a study of CXCR3-negative and CXCR3-positive naive CD8 T cells. The CDR3 contains 15 residues. Germline CDR1 reads SGDLS; CDR2 reads YYNGEE. Libraries of TRB cDNA were made by 5' RACE and carried UMIs. TCRdb processed the 5' RACE reads again and assigns one entry to each CDR3 protein, with no DNA. This repertoire includes tens of thousands of distinct CDR3 sequences. Points from the study as a whole: Diversity was high in both naive subsets and much lower in memory cells. A higher hydrophobicity marked the TRB CDR3s of CXCR3-positive naive cells versus CXCR3-negative naive cells.

In regard to this clonotype: Antigen unknown.

Sequenced material: naive CXCR3+ CD8+ T cells from blood. As to subset: CD45RO-CCR7+CD27+CD95- naive CD8+ T cells expressing CXCR3 (TNR3+). This TCR was sampled from a human donor in good health. Some clones in this sample may be carry-over from other donors' samples. The chain has TRBV9 and TRBJ2-7; there is no DNA to check the TCRdb D call of TRBD1. CDR3 loop: CASSVGAGESYEQYF. Complete variable domain (other parts from reference TRBV9 and TRBJ2-7): DSGVTQTPKHLITATGQRVTLRCSPRSGDLSVYWYQQSLDQGLQFLIQYYNGEERAKGNILERFSAQQFPDLHSELNLSSLELGDSALYFCASSVGAGESYEQYFGPGTRLTVT.